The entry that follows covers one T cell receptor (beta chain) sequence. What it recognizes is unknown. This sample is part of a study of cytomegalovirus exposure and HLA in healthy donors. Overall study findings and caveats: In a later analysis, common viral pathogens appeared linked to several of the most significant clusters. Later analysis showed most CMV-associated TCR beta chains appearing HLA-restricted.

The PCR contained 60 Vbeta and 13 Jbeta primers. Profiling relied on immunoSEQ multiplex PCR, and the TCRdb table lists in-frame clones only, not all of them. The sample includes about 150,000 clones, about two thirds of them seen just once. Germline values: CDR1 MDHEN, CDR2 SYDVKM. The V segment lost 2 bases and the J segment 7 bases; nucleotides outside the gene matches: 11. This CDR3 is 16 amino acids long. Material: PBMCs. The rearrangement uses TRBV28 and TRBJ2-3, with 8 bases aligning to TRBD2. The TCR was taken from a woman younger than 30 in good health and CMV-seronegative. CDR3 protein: CASSLIRSGVQHTQYF. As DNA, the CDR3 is TGTGCCAGCAGTTTAATTCGTAGCGGGGTTCAGCATACGCAGTATTTT.